One and the same sample provided the 26 T cell receptor beta chains below, sequenced in a study of CD8 T cells in ankylosing spondylitis. TCRdb reanalysed the 5' RACE reads using MiXCR and keeps one entry per CDR3 protein. This sample has approximately 69,000 distinct CDR3 sequences, with about 5.2% found just once. Sequences were obtained from blood, either unsorted or a sorted T cell fraction (not recorded which). All receptors derive from a male donor with ankylosing spondylitis or in good health (not recorded which).

This clonotype came up many times. The V call is TRBV7-3, the J call TRBJ2-7; the match to TRBD2 covers 7 bases. Trimming removed 5 bases from V and 2 bases from J; junction bases left unmatched: 6. The CDR3 totals 14 residues. The germline gives CDR1 SGHTA, CDR2 FQGTGA. The CDR3 region is CASSPSGAPYEQYF. The CDR3 nucleotides read TGTGCCAGCAGCCCGAGCGGGGCCCCCTACGAGCAGTACTTC.

This clonotype was counted ten times or more. This rearrangement joins TRBV2 to TRBJ1-4; TRBD1 is a possible D gene (6 bases). CDR1 SNHLY and CDR2 FYNNEI come from the germline V gene. Trimming shortened V by 4 bases and J by 0 bases, and 9 bases separated the two germline ends. There are 15 residues in the CDR3. CDR3 amino acids: CASSGQDATNEKLFF. The CDR3 nucleotides read TGTGCCAGCAGTGGACAGGATGCAACTAATGAAAAACTGTTTTTT.

This clonotype was counted at least ten times. In nucleotides, the CDR3 is TGTGCCAGCAGACCCCAGGGTCAGATTCGGAATTCACCCCTCCACTTT. It specifies CASRPQGQIRNSPLHF. The V call is TRBV28, the J call TRBJ1-6, with a possible D match to TRBD1 (5 bases). Trimming left V 6 bases short and J 7 bases short, with 19 bases between. This CDR3 spans 16 amino acids. Germline V gene data show CDR1 as MDHEN and CDR2 as SYDVKM.

This sequence joins TRBV12-3 or TRBV12-4 and TRBJ2-5; 13 positions match TRBD2. J gave up 1 base and V 10 bases, and 15 bases lay outside the gene matches. The CDR3 has 18 residues. The CDR3 spells CAICLVTSGGAAQETQYF. CDR3 nucleotides: TGTGCCATCTGTTTAGTAACTAGCGGGGGGGCCGCCCAAGAGACCCAGTACTTC.

This clonotype was recorded a few times. The chain links TRBV13 to TRBJ2-7; no clear D. Trimming took off 3 bases at V and 1 base at J, with 10 bases between the two ends. The CDR3 extends over 14 amino acids. The germline CDR1 and CDR2 sequences are PRHDT and FYEKMQ (reference sequence). The CDR3 nucleotides read TGTGCCAGCAGCTTGGCTGGGGTGTCCTACGAGCAGTACTTC. Translated, it gives CASSLAGVSYEQYF.

There are many counts of this clonotype. V usage is TRBV12-3 or TRBV12-4 and J usage is TRBJ2-2; D assignment may be TRBD1 or TRBD2 (6 bases each). The CDR3 length is 14 residues. V lost 7 bases and J 8 bases, leaving 17 bases between the germline ends. The CDR3 sequence is CASTWGAVPGELFF. CDR3 nucleotides: TGTGCCAGCACGTGGGGGGCCGTACCTGGGGAGCTGTTTTTT.

In this sample, this clonotype turned up many times. V is TRBV29-1 and J is TRBJ1-1, with 7 bases aligning to TRBD1. The CDR3 runs to 13 residues. Germline CDR1 reads SQVTM; CDR2 reads ANQGSEA. After removal of 4 bases from V and 0 bases from J, the junction contained 2 bases not matched to a gene. The CDR3 sequence: CSVVTGMNTEAFF. The DNA for the CDR3 is TGCAGCGTTGTGACAGGGATGAACACTGAAGCTTTCTTT.

This clonotype was observed at least ten times. This sequence joins TRBV29-1 and TRBJ2-1; TRBD2 agrees at 7 bases. The junction had 9 bases not matched to a gene; V was cut back by 5 bases and J by 5 bases. The CDR3 covers 14 residues. The germline V gene encodes CDR1 SQVTM and CDR2 ANQGSEA. In DNA form, the CDR3 reads TGCAGCGTTCCCGGGGAGCGGGGCAACAATGAGCAGTTCTTC. It codes for CSVPGERGNNEQFF.

This clonotype has ten or more counts. J is TRBJ2-7 and V is TRBV20-1, with a weak D call TRBD2 (6 bases). The CDR3 consists of 15 residues. Germline-derived CDR1 and CDR2 are DFQATT and SNEGSKA (reference sequence). V was pared by 2 bases and J by 2 bases, with 16 bases between. The CDR3, as DNA: TGCAGTGCTAGAAGGCCGGCGGGGAGTACCTACGAGCAGTACTTC. This codes for CSARRPAGSTYEQYF.

At least ten counts were recorded for this clonotype. The rearrangement joins TRBV20-1 to TRBJ1-5; D perhaps matches TRBD1 (5 bases). There are 13 residues in the CDR3. V was trimmed by 6 bases and J by 1 base, leaving 10 bases between them. Germline values: CDR1 DFQATT, CDR2 SNEGSKA (reference sequence). CDR3 loop: CSALDRSNQPQHF. In DNA form, the CDR3 reads TGCAGTGCACTAGACAGAAGCAATCAGCCCCAGCATTTT.

This clonotype has a count of ten or more. The DNA of the CDR3 is TGTGCCAGCAGCTTAGACCCTGAGCAGTTCTTC. Protein sequence: CASSLDPEQFF. This chain connects TRBV11-2 to TRBJ2-1; no reliable D call. The CDR3 runs to 11 residues. Between the trimmed V and J ends, which lost 0 bases and 9 bases, there was a span of 3 bases. Germline CDR1 and CDR2: SGHAT and FQNNGV.

This clonotype was recorded many times. The rearrangement uses TRBV9 and TRBJ2-3; D is unclear. The CDR3 covers 14 residues. V was trimmed by 1 base and J by 6 bases, leaving 12 bases between them. CDR1 SGDLS and CDR2 YYNGEE come from the germline V gene. This CDR3 is CASSVLADADTQYF. CDR3 nucleotide sequence: TGTGCCAGCAGCGTATTAGCTGACGCGGATACGCAGTATTTT.

This clonotype came up many times. The V call is TRBV25-1, the J call TRBJ1-6, with TRBD1 matching over 7 bases. The CDR3 sequence is 14 residues long. The germline gives CDR1 MGHDK, CDR2 SYGVNS. The J segment lost 4 bases and the V segment lost 9 bases, leaving 6 bases of the junction unmatched. Here the CDR3 DNA reads TGTGCCAGGGGCCGGGACAGATATAATTCACCCCTCCACTTT. It yields the protein CARGRDRYNSPLHF.

This clonotype was counted many times. The chain joins TRBV29-1 to TRBJ1-1, with 7 nucleotides matching TRBD1. With 4 bases clipped from V and 5 bases from J, the junction kept 10 bases outside the gene matches. The CDR3 extends over 14 amino acids. Germline CDR1 and CDR2: SQVTM and ANQGSEA. CDR3 sequence reads: CSVAADRDRTEAFF. Here the CDR3 DNA reads TGCAGCGTTGCAGCTGACAGGGATCGAACTGAAGCTTTCTTT.

This clonotype was counted at least ten times. The genes are TRBV6-1 and TRBJ1-2, with a tentative D call TRBD1 (5 bases). The CDR3 covers 14 residues. The germline CDR1 and CDR2 sequences are MNHNS and SASEGT. The germline V and J ends were trimmed by 8 bases and 0 bases, with 13 bases remaining between them. In nucleotides, the CDR3 is TGTGCCAGCTCCGGGGCGGCTACTAACTATGGCTACACCTTC. It is translated as CASSGAATNYGYTF.

In this sample, this clonotype turned up many times. This sequence joins TRBV20-1 and TRBJ2-7, with D possibly called TRBD1 or TRBD2 (5 bases each). The CDR3 is made up of 14 amino acids. Trimming left V 2 bases short and J 3 bases short, with 14 bases between. Germline CDR1 DFQATT, CDR2 SNEGSKA (reference sequence). The CDR3 DNA reads as TGCAGTGCTAGATGGGGGTCAGGGAGCTACGAGCAGTACTTC. Encoded protein: CSARWGSGSYEQYF.

The J gene is TRBJ2-1, the V gene TRBV11-3; 9 nucleotides agree with TRBD2. Germline V gene data show CDR1 as SGHNT and CDR2 as YENEEA. CDR3 length: 13 amino acids. V shed 5 bases and J 7 bases; nucleotides not matched to a gene: 3. The DNA for the CDR3 is TGTGCCAGCAGCGTCGGACTAGCGAATGAGCAGTTCTTC. It encodes CASSVGLANEQFF.

In this sample, this clonotype turned up many times. The chain uses TRBV5-1 and TRBJ2-3, with TRBD2 as a possible D gene (6 bases). This CDR3 spans 14 amino acids. The germline CDR1 and CDR2 sequences are SGHRS and YFSETQ. V lost 3 bases to trimming and J lost 0 bases, with 8 bases between them. CDR3 DNA: TGCGCCAGCAGCTCCGGGACTAGCACAGATACGCAGTATTTT. The encoded protein is CASSSGTSTDTQYF.

The table lists this clonotype with many counts. The chain has TRBV12-3 or TRBV12-4 and TRBJ2-3; 12 positions agree with TRBD2. Germline trimming cut 3 bases from V and 2 bases from J; bases unmatched to any gene: 3. The CDR3 totals 16 residues. The CDR3 spells CASSLTSGGSTDTQYF. Here the CDR3 DNA reads TGTGCCAGCAGTTTGACTAGCGGGGGTTCCACAGATACGCAGTATTTT.

At least ten counts were recorded for this clonotype. The genes are TRBV24-1 and TRBJ1-2, with D tentatively TRBD1 (5 bases). Germline CDR1 KGHDR, CDR2 SFDVKD. The ends were cut back, 3 bases at V and 8 bases at J, with 12 bases in the middle. The CDR3 has 13 amino acids. This CDR3 reads CATSDRQGSGYTF. The CDR3 nucleotides are TGTGCCACCAGTGATCGCCAGGGCTCCGGCTACACCTTC.

At least ten counts were recorded for this clonotype. This chain links TRBV29-1 with TRBJ1-5, with D possibly matching TRBD1 (6 bases). The CDR3 extends over 14 amino acids. V gave up 5 bases and J gave up 12 bases, with 23 bases separating them. Germline V gene sequence: CDR1 SQVTM, CDR2 ANQGSEA. CDR3 protein: CSVQITTGNRLQHF. DNA for the CDR3: TGCAGCGTTCAGATCACCACAGGGAATCGTCTCCAGCATTTT.

J is TRBJ2-7 and V is TRBV12-3 or TRBV12-4; D is unclear. V was clipped by 7 bases and J by 5 bases, with 9 bases between them. This CDR3 region has 11 residues. CDR3 DNA: TGTGCCAGCATGAAAGGGCACGAGCAGTACTTC. This codes for CASMKGHEQYF.

This clonotype was seen repeatedly, ten times or more. The V gene is TRBV29-1, the J gene TRBJ2-5, with D perhaps TRBD2 (7 bases). The length of the CDR3 is 12 residues. Looked up from germline, CDR1 is SQVTM and CDR2 is ANQGSEA. V shed 3 bases and J shed 4 bases, with 9 bases lying between them. CDR3 in DNA: TGCAGCGTTGAGGGGGGGCGAGAGACCCAGTACTTC. The encoded protein is CSVEGGRETQYF.

In this sample, this clonotype turned up many times. The CDR3 region is CASSPGTGATYEQYF. The DNA of the CDR3 is TGTGCCAGCAGCCCCGGGACAGGGGCCACCTACGAGCAGTACTTC. The rearrangement links TRBV11-2 to TRBJ2-7; 10 bases are shared with TRBD1. CDR1 and CDR2 from the germline V gene are SGHAT and FQNNGV. The CDR3 is made up of 15 amino acids. J was trimmed by 2 bases and V by 5 bases; bases with no gene match: 6.

This clonotype was seen repeatedly, ten times or more. The chain uses TRBV7-9 and TRBJ2-1, with TRBD2 matching 7 bases. Germline CDR1 is SEHNR and CDR2 is FQNEAQ (reference sequence). The ends lost 7 bases at V and 4 bases at J; junction bases unmatched: 10. There are 15 residues in the CDR3. CDR3: CASNLLAGEYNEQFF. CDR3 bases: TGTGCCAGCAACCTGTTGGCGGGGGAGTACAATGAGCAGTTCTTC.

This clonotype was picked up many times. The chain is built from TRBV7-2 and TRBJ2-1, with 11 nucleotides matching TRBD2. Looked up from germline, CDR1 is SGHTA and CDR2 is FQGNSA. V dropped 4 bases and J dropped 4; count of bases not matched to a gene: 9. The CDR3 consists of 17 residues. The CDR3 reads CASSYVPSGGIYNEQFF. The CDR3 coding sequence is TGTGCCAGCAGCTACGTCCCTAGCGGGGGGATATACAATGAGCAGTTCTTC.